These T cell receptor beta chains were read from a single sample in a study of type 1 regulatory T cells. Their recognized antigens are unknown. TCRdb re-called the reads through MiXCR, storing one row per CDR3 protein. The sample lists about 69,000 distinct CDR3 sequences; under 25% were seen once. Sequencing input: cultured type 1 regulatory T (Tr1) cells, either the whole culture or a sorted fraction (not recorded which). These receptors all come from a human donor in good health. The CDR3 runs from the conserved cysteine through the conserved F or W. The D gene is left open where the match is weak. Rows give clone size only sometimes, using once, few, many, or a class for an expanded clone.

v_call	d_call	j_call	clone_size	cdr3_aa	cdr3_nt
TRBV20-1	TRBD2	TRBJ2-7	.	CSAATSGVYEQYF	TGCAGTGCTGCGACTAGCGGAGTCTACGAGCAGTACTTC
TRBV20-1	.	TRBJ1-1	many	CSIGLGARGNTEAFF	TGCAGTATAGGGTTGGGGGCCCGGGGGAACACTGAAGCTTTCTTT
TRBV7-8	.	TRBJ1-2	few	CASSLKGELGYGYTF	TGTGCCAGCAGCTTAAAGGGGGAATTGGGTTATGGCTACACCTTC
TRBV7-2	TRBD2	TRBJ2-1	many	CASSLGGGTSIEQFF	TGTGCCAGCAGCTTAGGCGGGGGGACTAGTATTGAGCAGTTCTTC
TRBV2	.	TRBJ2-1	.	CASSEWSSYNEQFF	TGTGCCAGCAGTGAATGGAGCTCCTACAATGAGCAGTTCTTC
TRBV11-2	TRBD2	TRBJ2-1	.	CASRGLRIYNEQFF	TGTGCCAGCAGGGGACTACGCATATACAATGAGCAGTTCTTC
TRBV28	.	TRBJ2-7	many	CASTGGATYEQYF	TGTGCCAGCACTGGGGGGGCAACTTACGAGCAGTACTTC
TRBV20-1	.	TRBJ1-5	few	CSAQRGNQPQHF	TGCAGTGCACAACGGGGCAATCAGCCCCAGCATTTT
TRBV6-6	.	TRBJ2-1	.	CASSPLETGEQFF	TGTGCCAGCAGCCCACTAGAGACAGGTGAGCAGTTCTTC
TRBV7-2	.	TRBJ2-1	many	CASSTSRGAYNEQFF	TGTGCCAGCAGCACCTCTCGCGGAGCCTACAATGAGCAGTTCTTC